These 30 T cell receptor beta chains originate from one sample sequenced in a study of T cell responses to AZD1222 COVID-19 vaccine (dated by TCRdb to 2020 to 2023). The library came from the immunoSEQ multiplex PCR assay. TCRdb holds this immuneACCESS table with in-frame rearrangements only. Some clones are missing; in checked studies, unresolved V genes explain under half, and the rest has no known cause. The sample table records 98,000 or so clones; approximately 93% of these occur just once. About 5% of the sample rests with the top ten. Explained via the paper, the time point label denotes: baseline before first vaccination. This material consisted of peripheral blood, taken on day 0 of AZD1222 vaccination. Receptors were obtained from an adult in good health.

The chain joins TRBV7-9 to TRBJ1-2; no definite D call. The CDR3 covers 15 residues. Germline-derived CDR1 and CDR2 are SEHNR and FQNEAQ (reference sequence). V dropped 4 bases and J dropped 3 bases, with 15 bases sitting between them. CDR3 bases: TGTGCCAGCAGCTACACGACATATTGGGACTATGGCTACACCTTC. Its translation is CASSYTTYWDYGYTF.

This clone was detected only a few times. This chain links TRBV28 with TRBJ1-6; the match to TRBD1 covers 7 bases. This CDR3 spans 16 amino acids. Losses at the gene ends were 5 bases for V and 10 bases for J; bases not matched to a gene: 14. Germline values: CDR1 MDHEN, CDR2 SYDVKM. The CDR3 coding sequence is TGTGCCAGCAGTACCCGCCTTACAGGGGAGGTATCACCCCTCCACTTT. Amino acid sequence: CASSTRLTGEVSPLHF.

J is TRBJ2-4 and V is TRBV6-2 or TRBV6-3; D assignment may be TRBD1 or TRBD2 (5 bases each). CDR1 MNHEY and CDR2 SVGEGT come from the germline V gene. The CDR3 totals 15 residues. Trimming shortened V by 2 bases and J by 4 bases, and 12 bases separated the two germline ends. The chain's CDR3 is CASSYGDARKNIQYF. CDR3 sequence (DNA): TGTGCCAGCAGTTACGGGGACGCTAGAAAAAACATTCAGTACTTC.

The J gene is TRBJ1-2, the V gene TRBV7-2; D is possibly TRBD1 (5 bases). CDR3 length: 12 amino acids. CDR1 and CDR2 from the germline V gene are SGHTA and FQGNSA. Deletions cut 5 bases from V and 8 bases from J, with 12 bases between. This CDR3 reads CASSRDFVGYTF. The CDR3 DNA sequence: TGTGCCAGCAGCAGGGACTTTGTGGGCTACACCTTC.

The CDR3 DNA follows: TGTGCCTGGACCCGACAGGGTCCGCAGTATTTT. Translating gives CAWTRQGPQYF. The rearrangement links TRBV30 to TRBJ2-3; 7 bases are shared with TRBD1. The V gene's germline CDR1 is GTSNPN and CDR2 SVGIG (reference sequence). The CDR3 consists of 11 residues. J was trimmed by 10 bases and V by 4 bases; bases with no gene match: 5.

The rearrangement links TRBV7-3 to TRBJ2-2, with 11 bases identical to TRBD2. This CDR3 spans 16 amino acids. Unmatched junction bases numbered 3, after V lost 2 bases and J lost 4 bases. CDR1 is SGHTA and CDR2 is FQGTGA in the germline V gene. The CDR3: CASSLSGTSGTGELFF. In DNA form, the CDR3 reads TGTGCCAGCAGCTTATCGGGGACTAGCGGCACCGGGGAGCTGTTTTTT.

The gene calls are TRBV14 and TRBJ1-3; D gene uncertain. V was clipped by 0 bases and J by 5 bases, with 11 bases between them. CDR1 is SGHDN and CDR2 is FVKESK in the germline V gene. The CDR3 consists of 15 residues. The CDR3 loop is CASSQEARHRNTIYF. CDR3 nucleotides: TGTGCCAGCAGCCAAGAAGCCCGCCACCGAAACACCATATATTTT.

CDR3 nucleotide sequence: TGTGCCAGCAGTCAGCGGGAGGGCCGTAATACGCAGTATTTT. It encodes CASSQREGRNTQYF. V usage is TRBV7-2 and J usage is TRBJ2-3, with 10 bases that match TRBD2. Germline CDR1 reads SGHTA; CDR2 reads FQGNSA. This CDR3 is 14 amino acids long. With 6 bases clipped from V and 7 bases from J, the junction kept 7 bases outside the gene matches.

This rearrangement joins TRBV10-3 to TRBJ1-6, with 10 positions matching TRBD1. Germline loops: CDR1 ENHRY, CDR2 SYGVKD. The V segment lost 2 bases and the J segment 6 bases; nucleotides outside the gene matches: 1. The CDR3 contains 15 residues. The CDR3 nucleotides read TGTGCCATCAGTGAGCGGGACAGGGGTAATTCACCCCTCCACTTT. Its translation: CAISERDRGNSPLHF.

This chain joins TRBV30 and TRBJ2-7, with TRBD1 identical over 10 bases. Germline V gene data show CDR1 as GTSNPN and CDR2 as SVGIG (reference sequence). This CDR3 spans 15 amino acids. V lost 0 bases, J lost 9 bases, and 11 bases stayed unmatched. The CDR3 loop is CAWSVRLGQGSGQYF. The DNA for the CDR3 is TGTGCCTGGAGTGTACGTTTGGGACAGGGGTCGGGGCAGTACTTC. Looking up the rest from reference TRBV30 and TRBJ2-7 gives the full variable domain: SQTIHQWPATLVQPVGSPLSLECTVEGTSNPNLYWYRQAAGRGLQLLFYSVGIGQISSEVPQNLSASRPQDRQFILSSKKLLLSDSGFYLCAWSVRLGQGSGQYFGPGTRLTVT.

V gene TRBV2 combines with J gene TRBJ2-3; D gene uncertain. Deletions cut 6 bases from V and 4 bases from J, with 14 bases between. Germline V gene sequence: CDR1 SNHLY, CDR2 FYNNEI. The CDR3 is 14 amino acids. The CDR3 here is CASRTQAYPDTQYF. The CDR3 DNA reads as TGTGCCAGCAGGACCCAGGCTTACCCAGATACGCAGTATTTT.

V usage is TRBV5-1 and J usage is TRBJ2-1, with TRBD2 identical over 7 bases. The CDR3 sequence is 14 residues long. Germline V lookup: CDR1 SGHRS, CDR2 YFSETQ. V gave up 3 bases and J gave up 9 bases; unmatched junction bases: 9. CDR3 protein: CASSSSGGWGEQFF. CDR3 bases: TGCGCCAGCAGCTCCTCGGGGGGATGGGGTGAGCAGTTCTTC.

CDR3 DNA: TGTGCCAGCAGCTCGCGTAGCGGGAGTTTCACCTACGAGCAGTACTTC. It yields the protein CASSSRSGSFTYEQYF. The rearrangement uses TRBV7-2 and TRBJ2-7; 9 nucleotides agree with TRBD2. The length of the CDR3 is 16 residues. The V gene's germline CDR1 is SGHTA and CDR2 FQGNSA. Trimming cost V 4 bases and J 2 bases; bases outside gene matches: 9. The full variable domain, with the rest looked up from reference TRBV7-2 and TRBJ2-7, is GAGVSQSPSNKVTEKGKDVELRCDPISGHTALYWYRQSLGQGLEFLIYFQGNSAPDKSGLPSDRFSAERTGGSVSTLTIQRTQQEDSAVYLCASSSRSGSFTYEQYFGPGTRLTVT.

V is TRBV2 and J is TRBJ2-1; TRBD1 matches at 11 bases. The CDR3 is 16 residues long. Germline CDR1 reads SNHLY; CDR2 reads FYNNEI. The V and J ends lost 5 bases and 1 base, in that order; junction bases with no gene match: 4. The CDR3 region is CASSPGQGGSYNEQFF. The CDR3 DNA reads TGTGCCAGCAGTCCGGGACAGGGGGGGTCCTACAATGAGCAGTTCTTC.

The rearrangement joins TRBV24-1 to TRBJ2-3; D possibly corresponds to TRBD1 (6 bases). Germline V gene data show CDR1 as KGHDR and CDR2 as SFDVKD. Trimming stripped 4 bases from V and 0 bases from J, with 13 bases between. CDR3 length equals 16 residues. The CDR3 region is CATSDKGHTSTDTQYF. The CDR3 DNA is TGTGCCACCAGTGACAAGGGACACACTAGCACAGATACGCAGTATTTT.

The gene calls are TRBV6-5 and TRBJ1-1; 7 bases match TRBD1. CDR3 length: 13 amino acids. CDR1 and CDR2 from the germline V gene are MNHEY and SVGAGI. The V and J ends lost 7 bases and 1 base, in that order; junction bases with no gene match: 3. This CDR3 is CASIDRENTEAFF. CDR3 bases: TGTGCCAGCATCGACAGGGAGAACACTGAAGCTTTCTTT.

The CDR3 DNA reads TGTGCCAGCACCCCCCAGCGGGAGGGCCCCACCGGGGAGCTGTTTTTT. Residues: CASTPQREGPTGELFF. J is TRBJ2-2 and V is TRBV5-4; 10 bases fit TRBD2. J lost 4 bases, V lost 6 bases, and 9 bases had no gene match. This CDR3 has 16 residues. Germline V gene data show CDR1 as SGHNT and CDR2 as YYREEE (reference sequence).

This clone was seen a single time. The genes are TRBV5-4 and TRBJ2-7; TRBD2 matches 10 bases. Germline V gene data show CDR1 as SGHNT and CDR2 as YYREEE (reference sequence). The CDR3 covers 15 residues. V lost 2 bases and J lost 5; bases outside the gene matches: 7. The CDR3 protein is CASSLILAGSDEQYF. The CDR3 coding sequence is TGTGCCAGCAGCTTAATACTAGCGGGATCGGACGAGCAGTACTTC.

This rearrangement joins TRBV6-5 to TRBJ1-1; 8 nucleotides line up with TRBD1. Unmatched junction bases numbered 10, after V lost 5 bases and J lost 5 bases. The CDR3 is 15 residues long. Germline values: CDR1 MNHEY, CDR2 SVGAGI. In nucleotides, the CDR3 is TGTGCCAGCAGTAATCTAGCAGGGGGCCGAACTGAAGCTTTCTTT. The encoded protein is CASSNLAGGRTEAFF.

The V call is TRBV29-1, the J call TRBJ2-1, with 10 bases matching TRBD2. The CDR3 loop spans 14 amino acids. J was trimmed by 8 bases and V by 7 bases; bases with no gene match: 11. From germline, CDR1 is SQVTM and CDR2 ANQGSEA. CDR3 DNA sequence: TGCAGCGGAACCCGGACTAGCGGAATCTATGAGCAGTTCTTC. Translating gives CSGTRTSGIYEQFF.

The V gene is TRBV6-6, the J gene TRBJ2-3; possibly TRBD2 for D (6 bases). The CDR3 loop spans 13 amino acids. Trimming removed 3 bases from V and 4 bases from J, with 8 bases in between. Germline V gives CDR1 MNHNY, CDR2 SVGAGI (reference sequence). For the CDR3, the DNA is TGTGCCAGCAGTTATGGAGGGTCAGATACGCAGTATTTT. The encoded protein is CASSYGGSDTQYF.

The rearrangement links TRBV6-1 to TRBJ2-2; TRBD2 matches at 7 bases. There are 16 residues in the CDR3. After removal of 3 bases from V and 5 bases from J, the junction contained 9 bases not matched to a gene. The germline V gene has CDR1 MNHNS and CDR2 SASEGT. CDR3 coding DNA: TGTGCCAGCAGTGATAGGGCCCAAGCGGGAACCGGGGAGCTGTTTTTT. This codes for CASSDRAQAGTGELFF.

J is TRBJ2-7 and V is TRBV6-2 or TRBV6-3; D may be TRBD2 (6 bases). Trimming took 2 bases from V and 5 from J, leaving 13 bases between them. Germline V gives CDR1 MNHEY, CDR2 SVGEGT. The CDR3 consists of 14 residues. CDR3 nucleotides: TGTGCCAGCAGTTACCGGCTGGGGGGAGACGAGCAGTACTTC. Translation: CASSYRLGGDEQYF.

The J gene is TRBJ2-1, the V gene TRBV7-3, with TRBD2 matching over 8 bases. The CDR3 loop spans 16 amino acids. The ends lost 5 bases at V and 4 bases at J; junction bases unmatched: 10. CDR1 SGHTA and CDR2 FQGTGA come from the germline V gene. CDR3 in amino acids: CASSLVAGPKYNEQFF. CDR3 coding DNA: TGTGCCAGCAGCCTCGTAGCGGGACCAAAGTACAATGAGCAGTTCTTC.

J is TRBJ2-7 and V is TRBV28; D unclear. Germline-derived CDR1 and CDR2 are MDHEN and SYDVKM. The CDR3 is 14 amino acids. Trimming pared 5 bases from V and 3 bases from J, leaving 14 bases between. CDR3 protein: CASSTEGPDYEQYF. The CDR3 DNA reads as TGTGCCAGCAGTACCGAAGGACCAGACTACGAGCAGTACTTC. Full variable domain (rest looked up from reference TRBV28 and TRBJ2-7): DVKVTQSSRYLVKRTGEKVFLECVQDMDHENMFWYRQDPGLGLRLIYFSYDVKMKEKGDIPEGYSVSREKKERFSLILESASTNQTSMYLCASSTEGPDYEQYFGPGTRLTVT.

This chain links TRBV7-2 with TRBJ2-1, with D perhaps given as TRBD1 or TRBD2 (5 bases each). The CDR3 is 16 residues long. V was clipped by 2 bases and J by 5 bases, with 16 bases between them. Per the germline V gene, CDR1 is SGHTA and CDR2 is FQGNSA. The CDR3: CASSLRGLGVHNEQFF. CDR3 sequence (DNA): TGTGCCAGCAGCTTAAGGGGTTTGGGGGTACACAATGAGCAGTTCTTC.

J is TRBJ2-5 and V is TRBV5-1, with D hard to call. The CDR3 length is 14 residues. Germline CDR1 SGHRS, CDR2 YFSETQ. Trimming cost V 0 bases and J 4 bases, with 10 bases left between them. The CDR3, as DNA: TGCGCCAGCAGCTTGGGAGAGGCGCGAGAGACCCAGTACTTC. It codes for CASSLGEARETQYF.

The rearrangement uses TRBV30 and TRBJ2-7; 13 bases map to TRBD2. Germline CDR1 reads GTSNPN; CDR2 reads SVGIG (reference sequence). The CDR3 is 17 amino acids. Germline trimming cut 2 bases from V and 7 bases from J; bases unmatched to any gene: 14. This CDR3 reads CAWSPPYGTSGVSEQYF. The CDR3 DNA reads TGTGCCTGGAGTCCCCCCTACGGGACTAGCGGGGTCTCTGAGCAGTACTTC.

The CDR3 coding sequence is TGTGCCAGCACCCCGGGGGTAGCGAACACCGGGGAGCTGTTTTTT. It specifies CASTPGVANTGELFF. J is TRBJ2-2 and V is TRBV5-4; D is perhaps TRBD2 (6 bases). Germline CDR1 reads SGHNT; CDR2 reads YYREEE (reference sequence). The CDR3 spans 15 residues. The V and J ends lost 6 bases and 0 bases respectively, with 12 bases between them.

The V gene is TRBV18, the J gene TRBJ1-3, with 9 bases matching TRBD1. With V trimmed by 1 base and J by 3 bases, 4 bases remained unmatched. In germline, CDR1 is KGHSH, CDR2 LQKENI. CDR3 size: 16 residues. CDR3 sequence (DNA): TGTGCCAGCTCACCACGCGGGACAGGGATTGGAAACACCATATATTTT. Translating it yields CASSPRGTGIGNTIYF.